The sequence of this T cell receptor (beta chain) was determined in a study of HIV-infected patients and healthy controls. This clonotype was seen ten or more times. V lost 5 bases to trimming and J lost 3 bases; unmatched junction nucleotides: 3. The CDR3 consists of 15 residues. The germline gives CDR1 SEHNR, CDR2 FQNEAQ (reference sequence). Whole blood was used without fractionation, so all unsorted peripheral T cells were included. Four of the ten uninfected healthy control donors were sampled twice, roughly 12 weeks apart. About 500 ng RNA was reverse transcribed with alpha and beta constant-region primers. Using multiplexing indices, alpha and beta chain libraries were generated apart by chain-specific third strand synthesis. Each cDNA molecule was barcoded, and a single primer pair amplified each chain. TCRdb recomputed calls from the 5' RACE reads with MiXCR, one row per CDR3 protein. The sample consists of 9,000 to 15,000 distinct CDR3 sequences, just over 5% of them appearing once.

The material sequenced was blood. This chain links TRBV7-9 with TRBJ2-1; 11 bases line up with TRBD2. This receptor was identified in an adult in good health. The DNA for the CDR3 is TGTGCCAGCAGCCTCGGACTAGCGGGCTACAATGAGCAGTTCTTC. This encodes CASSLGLAGYNEQFF. The variable domain in full, completed from reference TRBV7-9 and TRBJ2-1, reads DTGVSQNPRHKITKRGQNVTFRCDPISEHNRLYWYRQTLGQGPEFLTYFQNEAQLEKSRLLSDRFSAERPKGSFSTLEIQRTEQGDSAMYLCASSLGLAGYNEQFFGPGTRLTVL.